These 3 T cell receptor beta chains were all obtained from the same sample, sequenced in a study of T cells in Graves' hyperthyroidism and ophthalmopathy. Amplified TCR beta CDR3 regions derived from RNA transcripts. Using the HTBI primer set, a first-round RT-PCR was run on the TCR CDR3. TCRdb reprocessed the multiplex PCR reads via MiXCR and lists one record per CDR3 protein. This sample has roughly 400,000 distinct CDR3 sequences, with just under 25% found just once. The sequencing sample was made of blood. The receptor source for this set is a man aged 45 to 65 with Graves' hyperthyroidism.

This clonotype was observed a few times. The genes are TRBV3-1 and TRBJ2-7, with D possibly matching TRBD2 (6 bases). The V gene's germline CDR1 is LGHDT and CDR2 YNNKEL (reference sequence). The CDR3 is 16 residues long. V gave up 2 bases and J gave up 4 bases, with 18 bases separating them. The chain's CDR3 is CASSQRSGWSRYEQYF. The DNA of the CDR3 is TGTGCCAGCAGCCAACGAAGCGGGTGGTCTAGGTACGAGCAGTACTTC.

This clonotype has only a few counts. The rearrangement links TRBV24-1 to TRBJ2-1, with TRBD2 identical over 8 bases. The junction had 3 bases not matched to a gene; V was cut back by 3 bases and J by 0 bases. The germline V gene has CDR1 KGHDR and CDR2 SFDVKD. This CDR3 contains 16 residues. The CDR3 nucleotides are TGTGCCACCAGTGATCCCGGGGGGGGCTCCTACAATGAGCAGTTCTTC. Amino acid sequence: CATSDPGGGSYNEQFF.

This clonotype was seen only a few times. The chain recombines TRBV19 with TRBJ2-1, with D unresolved. The ends were cut back, 3 bases at V and 8 bases at J, with 11 bases in the middle. The CDR3 sequence is 13 residues long. The germline V gene encodes CDR1 LNHDA and CDR2 SQIVND (reference sequence). The CDR3 bases are TGTGCCAGTAGTATCCGGACCACGGATGAGCAGTTCTTC. Encoded protein: CASSIRTTDEQFF.